The clone carrying this T cell receptor (beta chain) was seen a single time. The antigen is unknown. This record comes from a study of OX40 agonist ivuxolimab in advanced cancers. Study in general: Every 2 weeks, patients got intravenous ivuxolimab at one of six dose levels (0.01-10 mg/kg). Overall study findings and caveats: Expanded clones tended on average to be more numerous among CD8+ T cells than CD4+. Still undetermined is the antigen specificity of the expanded peripheral T cells.

Method: immunoSEQ multiplex PCR; TCRdb's copy keeps in-frame clones and lacks some. The sample contains fewer than 25,000 clones, 80% to 90% of which appear only once. This CDR3 has 12 amino acids. Trimming took off 4 bases at V and 8 bases at J, with 11 bases between the two ends. Germline loops: CDR1 SEHNR, CDR2 FQNEAQ (reference sequence). The source was CD4+ or CD8+ T cells sorted from blood, collected in a trial of the OX40 agonist ivuxolimab. The rearrangement joins TRBV7-9 to TRBJ1-1; D ambiguous. This TCR derives from an adult with an advanced solid tumor such as melanoma, head and neck, liver or kidney cancer. The CDR3, as DNA: TGTGCCAGCAGCTCACGAGCCCCAGAAGCTTTCTTT. This translates into CASSSRAPEAFF.